Sequencing of this TCR beta chain was carried out in a study of blood T cell repertoires in COVID-19. The CDR3 contains 15 residues. The germline V gene has CDR1 SGDLS and CDR2 YYNGEE. Unmatched junction bases numbered 5, after V lost 4 bases and J lost 5 bases. Clones were sequenced by immunoSEQ multiplex PCR, and TCRdb holds only the in-frame ones, with some missing. The table lists about 150,000 clones, approximately 87% of them singletons, with 6.5% to 8.5% in the top ten. The source material was PBMCs or T cells enriched from blood (not recorded which). This chain connects TRBV9 to TRBJ2-5; TRBD2 agrees at 13 bases. This receptor was identified in a woman between 50 and 59 years old who had recovered from COVID-19. The CDR3 loop reads CASSSLAGGPETQYF. The CDR3 DNA is TGTGCCAGCAGCTCACTAGCGGGGGGGCCGGAGACCCAGTACTTC.